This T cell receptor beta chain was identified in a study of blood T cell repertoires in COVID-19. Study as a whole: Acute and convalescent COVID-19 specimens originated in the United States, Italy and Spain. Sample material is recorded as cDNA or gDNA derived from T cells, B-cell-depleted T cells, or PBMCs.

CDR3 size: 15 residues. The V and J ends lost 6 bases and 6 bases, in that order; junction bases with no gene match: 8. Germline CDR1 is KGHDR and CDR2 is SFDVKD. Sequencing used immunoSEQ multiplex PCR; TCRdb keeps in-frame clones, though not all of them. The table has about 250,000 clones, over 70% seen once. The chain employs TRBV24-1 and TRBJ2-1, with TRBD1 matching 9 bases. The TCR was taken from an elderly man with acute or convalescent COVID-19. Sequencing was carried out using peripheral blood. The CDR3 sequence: CATSFRDRDINEQFF. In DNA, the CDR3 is TGTGCCACCAGTTTTAGGGACAGGGACATCAATGAGCAGTTCTTC.